These 28 T cell receptor beta chains came from one sample sequenced in a study of T-cell reconstitution after alpha-beta-depleted transplantation in children. A library of TCRbeta sequences, prepared with unique molecular identifiers, was generated. TCRdb called the PCR reads again in MiXCR, with one record for every CDR3 protein. This table has approximately 430,000 distinct CDR3 sequences, roughly 16% appearing once. This sample comprised PBMCs, mostly from graft donor cells, obtained 360 days after TCRalphabeta/CD19-depleted stem cell transplant. All receptors derive from a boy under two years old who had a stem cell transplant for Wiskott-Aldrich syndrome, so the T cells may come from the graft donor.

The genes are TRBV10-3 and TRBJ2-7; 9 bases are a match to TRBD1. The CDR3 is 14 residues long. Germline values: CDR1 ENHRY, CDR2 SYGVKD. The V and J ends lost 5 bases and 5 bases, in that order; junction bases with no gene match: 7. The CDR3 region is CAISSGTGFDEQYF. The CDR3 region has the DNA TGTGCCATCAGTTCCGGGACAGGGTTTGACGAGCAGTACTTC.

In its sample, this clonotype was seen a few times. The chain carries TRBV5-1 and TRBJ2-7; TRBD1 aligns across 11 bases. Trimming cost V 2 bases and J 6 bases; bases outside gene matches: 4. CDR1 is SGHRS, CDR2 YFSETQ, per germline. This CDR3 contains 14 residues. The CDR3, as DNA: TGCGCCAGCAGCTTACGGACAGGGGGCGCCGAGCAGTACTTC. It translates to CASSLRTGGAEQYF.

The CDR3 loop reads CATSDSTGKLFF. DNA of the CDR3: TGTGCCACCAGTGATTCGACGGGAAAACTGTTTTTT. The chain carries TRBV24-1 and TRBJ1-4; no reliable D call. Trimming took off 2 bases at V and 10 bases at J, with 7 bases between the two ends. Germline CDR1 and CDR2: KGHDR and SFDVKD. The CDR3 contains 12 residues.

The genes are TRBV20-1 and TRBJ1-6, with D hard to call. V shed 2 bases and J shed 6 bases, with 14 bases lying between them. In germline, CDR1 is DFQATT, CDR2 SNEGSKA (reference sequence). The CDR3 spans 15 residues. CDR3 nucleotides: TGCAGTGCTAGACGGACGGGCCTCATTAATTCACCCCTCCACTTT. The encoded protein is CSARRTGLINSPLHF.

The chain combines TRBV5-1 with TRBJ2-7, with 10 bases aligning to TRBD1. Germline-derived CDR1 and CDR2 are SGHRS and YFSETQ. V was pared by 4 bases and J by 3 bases, with 10 bases of the junction left unmatched. This CDR3 region has 16 residues. CDR3 region: CASSPKPGQGDYEQYF. The CDR3 nucleotides are TGCGCCAGCAGCCCCAAACCCGGACAGGGGGACTACGAGCAGTACTTC.

This clonotype was detected only a few times. The V call is TRBV27, the J call TRBJ2-7; 9 bases agree with TRBD2. The junction had 3 bases not matched to a gene; V was cut back by 1 base and J by 2 bases. CDR1 is MNHEY, CDR2 SMNVEV, per germline (reference sequence). The CDR3 contains 15 residues. The CDR3 region has the DNA TGTGCCAGCAGTTTATTTCCTAGCGGGGCCTACGAGCAGTACTTC. Protein: CASSLFPSGAYEQYF.

The chain employs TRBV7-9 and TRBJ2-2; TRBD2 aligns across 9 bases. Germline lookup yields CDR1 SEHNR and CDR2 FQNEAQ (reference sequence). The CDR3 contains 15 residues. V shed 3 bases and J 4 bases; nucleotides not matched to a gene: 3. The CDR3 DNA reads TGTGCCAGCAGCTTTAGCGGGGGAGTCACCGGGGAGCTGTTTTTT. Translation: CASSFSGGVTGELFF.

This sequence joins TRBV5-1 and TRBJ2-3, with 12 bases identical to TRBD2. The CDR3 runs to 18 residues. Trimming cost V 0 bases and J 0 bases; bases outside gene matches: 5. Germline lookup yields CDR1 SGHRS and CDR2 YFSETQ. DNA of the CDR3: TGCGCCAGCAGCTTGGGTAGGACTAGCGGGGCTAGCACAGATACGCAGTATTTT. Its protein product is CASSLGRTSGASTDTQYF.

The chain combines TRBV7-9 with TRBJ1-4; unclear D gene. The CDR3 has 16 amino acids. With 0 bases removed from V and 1 base from J, the gap between germline ends came to 9 bases. In germline, CDR1 is SEHNR, CDR2 FQNEAQ (reference sequence). CDR3 residues: CASSLAIRLTNEKLFF. The CDR3, as DNA: TGTGCCAGCAGCTTAGCGATAAGGCTAACTAATGAAAAACTGTTTTTT.

This clonotype was recorded a few times. V is TRBV12-3 or TRBV12-4 and J is TRBJ2-2; tentatively, D is TRBD1 (5 bases). The CDR3 totals 16 residues. Deletions cut 5 bases from V and 0 bases from J, with 13 bases between. The CDR3 region is CASSLRTNSNTGELFF. Written as DNA, the CDR3 is TGTGCCAGCAGTCTCCGGACAAACTCGAACACCGGGGAGCTGTTTTTT.

In its sample, this clonotype was seen a few times. V gene TRBV20-1 combines with J gene TRBJ1-2; 7 nucleotides agree with TRBD1. Germline values: CDR1 DFQATT, CDR2 SNEGSKA (reference sequence). This CDR3 has 11 amino acids. With V trimmed by 0 bases and J by 8 bases, 0 bases remained unmatched. The CDR3 nucleotides are TGCAGTGCTAGAGACAGGGGGGGCTACACCTTC. This sequence encodes CSARDRGGYTF.

In this sample, this clonotype turned up a few times. This chain joins TRBV27 and TRBJ2-2; TRBD1 matches at 7 bases. This CDR3 has 14 residues. V shed 8 bases and J 1 base; nucleotides not matched to a gene: 4. Per the germline V gene, CDR1 is MNHEY and CDR2 is SMNVEV (reference sequence). CDR3 sequence reads: CASGGQENTGELFF. CDR3 sequence (DNA): TGTGCCAGCGGCGGACAGGAGAACACCGGGGAGCTGTTTTTT.

A few counts support this clonotype. This chain connects TRBV7-2 to TRBJ2-2; TRBD1 is a possible D gene (6 bases). Germline values: CDR1 SGHTA, CDR2 FQGNSA. Deletions cut 3 bases from V and 3 bases from J, with 11 bases between. The CDR3 is 15 residues long. The CDR3 DNA reads as TGTGCCAGCAGCTTGGGGGCCGTATACACCGGGGAGCTGTTTTTT. Translated: CASSLGAVYTGELFF.

The J gene is TRBJ2-5, the V gene TRBV20-1; D is possibly TRBD2 (6 bases). Trimming pared 0 bases from V and 1 base from J, leaving 12 bases between. CDR1 is DFQATT, CDR2 SNEGSKA, per germline (reference sequence). The CDR3 has 15 residues. CDR3 sequence (DNA): TGCAGTGCTAGAGATTGGAAGCGGGTCCAAGAGACCCAGTACTTC. Translation gives CSARDWKRVQETQYF.

This clonotype came up a few times. J is TRBJ2-4 and V is TRBV3-1, with D perhaps assigned TRBD1 or TRBD2 (6 bases each). Between the trimmed V and J ends, which lost 4 bases and 10 bases, there was a span of 11 bases. The germline gives CDR1 LGHDT, CDR2 YNNKEL (reference sequence). The CDR3 has 12 residues. The CDR3 spells CASSPSGAIQYF. Written as DNA, the CDR3 is TGTGCCAGCAGCCCATCGGGGGCTATTCAGTACTTC.

This clonotype was seen a handful of times. The genes are TRBV7-9 and TRBJ1-2; 9 bases fit TRBD1. V dropped 5 bases and J dropped 14; count of bases not matched to a gene: 12. CDR1 and CDR2 from the germline V gene are SEHNR and FQNEAQ (reference sequence). The CDR3 is 13 residues long. For the CDR3, the DNA is TGTGCCAGCAGCCCCTCCGGGACAGGGTCGAAAACCTTC. This gives the protein CASSPSGTGSKTF. Full variable domain (rest looked up from reference TRBV7-9 and TRBJ1-2): DTGVSQNPRHKITKRGQNVTFRCDPISEHNRLYWYRQTLGQGPEFLTYFQNEAQLEKSRLLSDRFSAERPKGSFSTLEIQRTEQGDSAMYLCASSPSGTGSKTFGSGTRLTVV.

This clonotype was found a few times. The chain employs TRBV5-1 and TRBJ1-1, with D perhaps TRBD1 (6 bases). The CDR3 totals 13 residues. V lost 3 bases and J lost 4, with 10 bases in between. The germline V gene has CDR1 SGHRS and CDR2 YFSETQ. CDR3 in amino acids: CASSYGDTTEAFF. CDR3 nucleotide sequence: TGCGCCAGCAGCTACGGGGACACCACTGAAGCTTTCTTT.

This clonotype was observed a few times. The J gene is TRBJ2-2, the V gene TRBV3-1, with 8 bases aligning to TRBD1. V was pared by 0 bases and J by 4 bases, with 10 bases of the junction left unmatched. The CDR3 has 18 residues. Germline CDR1 reads LGHDT; CDR2 reads YNNKEL (reference sequence). CDR3 nucleotides: TGTGCCAGCAGCCAAGAGTTCAGGGGGCACCCTCGCACCGGGGAGCTGTTTTTT. The encoded protein is CASSQEFRGHPRTGELFF.

This clonotype was found many times. The chain is built from TRBV7-9 and TRBJ2-5; D tentatively fits TRBD1 or TRBD2 (5 bases each). The germline CDR1 and CDR2 sequences are SEHNR and FQNEAQ (reference sequence). With 2 bases removed from V and 5 bases from J, the gap between germline ends came to 9 bases. The CDR3 loop spans 13 amino acids. The CDR3 is CASSLMGVETQYF. DNA of the CDR3: TGTGCCAGCAGCTTAATGGGGGTGGAGACCCAGTACTTC. Combining the CDR3 with reference TRBV7-9 and TRBJ2-5 gives the whole variable domain DTGVSQNPRHKITKRGQNVTFRCDPISEHNRLYWYRQTLGQGPEFLTYFQNEAQLEKSRLLSDRFSAERPKGSFSTLEIQRTEQGDSAMYLCASSLMGVETQYFGPGTRLLVL.

This chain joins TRBV24-1 and TRBJ1-2; no clear D gene. CDR1 KGHDR and CDR2 SFDVKD come from the germline V gene. This CDR3 has 13 residues. V was pared by 4 bases and J by 8 bases, with 13 bases between. CDR3 in amino acids: CATSDLRRGGYTF. The CDR3 coding sequence is TGTGCCACCAGTGACCTCAGAAGAGGCGGCTACACCTTC.

The rearrangement joins TRBV11-3 to TRBJ1-6; D is ambiguous. CDR1 is SGHNT and CDR2 is YENEEA in the germline V gene. Between the trimmed V and J ends, which lost 6 bases and 7 bases, there was a span of 10 bases. The CDR3 spans 13 residues. The CDR3 sequence is CASSYGPNSPLHF. In nucleotides, the CDR3 is TGTGCCAGCAGTTATGGGCCGAATTCACCCCTCCACTTT.

This clonotype has more than one count but fewer than ten. The V and J genes are TRBV5-1 and TRBJ2-3, with D unresolved. The CDR3 loop spans 14 amino acids. The germline CDR1 and CDR2 sequences are SGHRS and YFSETQ. V was shortened by 4 bases and J by 4 bases, with 13 bases between the two germline ends. DNA for the CDR3: TGCGCCAGCAGCCCATCATCTAAATCAGATACGCAGTATTTT. Protein product: CASSPSSKSDTQYF.

This clonotype was observed a handful of times. CDR3 sequence (DNA): TGTGCCAGCAGCCAGTTCGTTTACAATGAGCAGTTCTTC. Translation: CASSQFVYNEQFF. This chain links TRBV3-1 with TRBJ2-1; D unresolved. Trimming stripped 3 bases from V and 4 bases from J, with 7 bases between. Germline V CDR1 and CDR2: LGHDT, YNNKEL (reference sequence). This CDR3 is 13 amino acids long.

This chain connects TRBV20-1 to TRBJ2-1; TRBD1 aligns across 7 bases. This CDR3 comprises 15 residues. Germline V gene lookup returns CDR1 DFQATT and CDR2 SNEGSKA (reference sequence). J gave up 7 bases and V 0 bases, and 9 bases lay outside the gene matches. The CDR3 sequence: CSARDGAGGKNEQFF. The CDR3 coding sequence is TGCAGTGCTAGAGATGGGGCAGGGGGTAAAAATGAGCAGTTCTTC.

This clonotype has more than one count but fewer than ten. The chain carries TRBV4-1 and TRBJ2-2; unclear D gene. From germline, CDR1 is MGHRA and CDR2 YSYEKL. The CDR3 is 12 amino acids. V was pared by 2 bases and J by 6 bases, with 4 bases between. The CDR3 region is CASSQRSGELFF. The DNA of the CDR3 is TGCGCCAGCAGCCAACGGTCCGGGGAGCTGTTTTTT.

This clonotype was picked up a small number of times. The rearrangement uses TRBV20-1 and TRBJ1-5, with D perhaps TRBD1 (5 bases). Germline values: CDR1 DFQATT, CDR2 SNEGSKA (reference sequence). Deletions cut 2 bases from V and 6 bases from J, with 11 bases between. CDR3 size: 13 residues. CDR3 loop: CSARKGVGQPQHF. The CDR3 DNA is TGCAGTGCTAGAAAAGGGGTAGGTCAGCCCCAGCATTTT.

This clonotype has a handful of counts. The V gene is TRBV2, the J gene TRBJ2-7; D unresolved. Trimming took 6 bases from V and 4 from J, leaving 10 bases between them. From germline, CDR1 is SNHLY and CDR2 FYNNEI. This CDR3 spans 12 amino acids. The CDR3 reads CASRSGFYEQYF. The CDR3 DNA reads TGTGCCAGCAGATCGGGTTTTTACGAGCAGTACTTC.

This clonotype has more than one count but fewer than ten. V gene TRBV28 combines with J gene TRBJ2-7, with D perhaps TRBD1 or TRBD2 (5 bases each). The germline V gene encodes CDR1 MDHEN and CDR2 SYDVKM. The CDR3 is 16 residues long. With 6 bases removed from V and 0 bases from J, the gap between germline ends came to 18 bases. Written as DNA, the CDR3 is TGTGCCAGCAGCACACCGGGGCCCCTAAGCTCCTACGAGCAGTACTTC. The encoded protein is CASSTPGPLSSYEQYF.